This TCR beta chain emerged from a study of OX40 agonist ivuxolimab in advanced cancers. Using immunoSEQ multiplex PCR, the repertoire was profiled, and TCRdb retains in-frame clones only, with some absent. Counted here are tens of thousands of clones, roughly 90% occurring once; the ten biggest clones make up roughly 0.72%. CDR1 is MNHNY, CDR2 SVGAGI, per germline (reference sequence). The CDR3 runs to 13 residues. Trimming took 2 bases from V and 5 from J, leaving 10 bases between them. The starting material was CD4+ or CD8+ T cells sorted from blood, obtained in a trial of the OX40 agonist ivuxolimab. The chain couples TRBV6-6 to TRBJ2-7; D perhaps matches TRBD1 (6 bases). The receptor comes from an adult with an advanced solid tumor such as melanoma, head and neck, liver or kidney cancer. The CDR3 sequence: CASSYRTADEQYF. As DNA, the CDR3 is TGTGCCAGCAGTTACAGGACAGCAGACGAGCAGTACTTC.